Below, 20 T cell receptor beta chains from the same sample are listed, as sequenced in a study of cytomegalovirus exposure and HLA in healthy donors. Primers included in the PCR were 60 Vbeta and 13 Jbeta primers. The data were produced by immunoSEQ multiplex PCR, yet TCRdb's version contains in-frame clones alone and is incomplete. The sample contains 180,000 or so clones, 70% to 80% of which appear only once. The sample consisted of PBMCs. The receptors shown here come from a woman aged 55-75 years in good health and CMV-seropositive.

The CDR3 is CASSLGSANEKLFF. The CDR3 DNA reads TGTGCCAGCAGCCTTGGTTCGGCTAATGAAAAACTGTTTTTT. This sequence joins TRBV7-9 and TRBJ1-4; D gene ambiguous. Germline V gene lookup returns CDR1 SEHNR and CDR2 FQNEAQ (reference sequence). V shed 5 bases and J shed 3 bases, with 10 bases lying between them. The CDR3 runs to 14 residues.

This clone was seen only a few times. CDR3 residues: CASSPRTSGGEQFF. CDR3 in DNA: TGTGCCAGCAGCCCTCGGACTAGTGGGGGTGAGCAGTTCTTC. The rearrangement joins TRBV5-6 to TRBJ2-1, with 7 bases aligning to TRBD2. This CDR3 contains 14 residues. The trim removed 4 bases at V and 9 bases at J, leaving 10 bases unmatched. Germline V CDR1 and CDR2: SGHDT, YYEEEE.

The V and J genes are TRBV10-3 and TRBJ1-1, with TRBD1 matching 11 bases. The CDR3 covers 13 residues. The ends lost 10 bases at V and 1 base at J; junction bases unmatched: 2. The germline V gene encodes CDR1 ENHRY and CDR2 SYGVKD. This CDR3 is CATGTGGNTEAFF. The CDR3 DNA reads as TGTGCCACCGGGACAGGGGGGAACACTGAAGCTTTCTTT.

The chain uses TRBV15 and TRBJ2-3; a weak D match, TRBD2 (5 bases). The CDR3 sequence is 15 residues long. Germline values: CDR1 LNHNV, CDR2 YYDKDF (reference sequence). V lost 2 bases to trimming and J lost 2 bases, with 11 bases between them. CDR3 sequence reads: CATSRLASDTDTQYF. The CDR3, as DNA: TGTGCCACCAGCAGACTAGCTTCCGACACAGATACGCAGTATTTT.

For the CDR3, the DNA is TGCGCCAGCAGCGCGCGACTAGAACCCGGGGAGCTGTTTTTT. Translation: CASSARLEPGELFF. The chain recombines TRBV5-1 with TRBJ2-2; D is possibly TRBD2 (6 bases). The germline CDR1 and CDR2 sequences are SGHRS and YFSETQ. The CDR3 length is 14 residues. Trimming removed 4 bases from V and 6 bases from J, with 13 bases in between.

Written as DNA, the CDR3 is TGTGCCAGCGGGAAGACCGGACAGGGGGCCTATGGCTACACCTTC. It encodes CASGKTGQGAYGYTF. The J gene is TRBJ1-2, the V gene TRBV27; TRBD1 matches at 11 bases. The CDR3 is 15 residues long. V lost 8 bases, J lost 4 bases, and 9 bases stayed unmatched. The germline V gene has CDR1 MNHEY and CDR2 SMNVEV (reference sequence).

As for this clone: This sample includes further DNA sequences coding for the same CDR3. The rearrangement uses TRBV7-8 and TRBJ2-7; TRBD1 aligns across 7 bases. This CDR3 spans 15 amino acids. The V gene's germline CDR1 is SGHVS and CDR2 FQNEAQ. The V segment lost 6 bases and the J segment 3 bases; nucleotides outside the gene matches: 11. In DNA, the CDR3 is TGTGCCAGCAGTCCCGGCAGGGGGAGTTTCTACGAGCAGTACTTC. This translates into CASSPGRGSFYEQYF.

The chain combines TRBV11-2 with TRBJ2-3; TRBD2 matches at 8 bases. This CDR3 is 16 amino acids long. V trimming: 5 bases; J trimming: 6 bases; junction bases outside the gene matches: 13. Germline V gives CDR1 SGHAT, CDR2 FQNNGV. The CDR3, as DNA: TGTGCCAGCAGCCGGGGGGGACTACCCAGTTCGGATACGCAGTATTTT. Translated, it gives CASSRGGLPSSDTQYF. The full variable domain, rest sourced from reference TRBV11-2 and TRBJ2-3, is EAGVAQSPRYKIIEKRQSVAFWCNPISGHATLYWYQQILGQGPKLLIQFQNNGVVDDSQLPKDRFSAERLKGVDSTLKIQPAKLEDSAVYLCASSRGGLPSSDTQYFGPGTRLTVL.

The chain combines TRBV5-5 with TRBJ2-7, with TRBD1 matching over 8 bases. The CDR3 covers 16 residues. Per germline, CDR1 SGHKS and CDR2 YYEKEE (reference sequence). The V and J ends lost 1 base and 1 base, in that order; junction bases with no gene match: 7. CDR3 DNA: TGTGCCAGCAGCTTGAGGGGAGGACAGGGATCCTACGAGCAGTACTTC. This gives the protein CASSLRGGQGSYEQYF. Based on the CDR3 plus reference TRBV5-5 and TRBJ2-7, the full variable domain is DAGVTQSPTHLIKTRGQQVTLRCSPISGHKSVSWYQQVLGQGPQFIFQYYEKEERGRGNFPDRFSARQFPNYSSELNVNALLLGDSALYLCASSLRGGQGSYEQYFGPGTRLTVT.

This chain links TRBV6-6 with TRBJ1-3; D gene ambiguous. The CDR3 covers 15 residues. Germline values: CDR1 MNHNY, CDR2 SVGAGI (reference sequence). The V end lost 10 bases, the J end lost 4 bases, and 20 bases lay between the germline ends. The CDR3 loop reads CATKSRDRSGNTIYF. The CDR3 DNA reads TGTGCCACCAAAAGTCGGGATCGGTCGGGAAACACCATATATTTT.

This rearrangement joins TRBV7-8 to TRBJ2-5; 7 positions match TRBD1. This CDR3 contains 16 residues. J lost 5 bases, V lost 1 base, and 10 bases had no gene match. Germline CDR1 reads SGHVS; CDR2 reads FQNEAQ. In nucleotides, the CDR3 is TGTGCCAGCAGCTTAGTGGGCACAGGGGCAGGGGAGACCCAGTACTTC. Its protein product is CASSLVGTGAGETQYF.

The chain couples TRBV25-1 to TRBJ1-1; D gene unclear. Per the germline V gene, CDR1 is MGHDK and CDR2 is SYGVNS. The CDR3 totals 13 residues. The V gene lost 5 bases and the J gene lost 1 base, with 8 bases spanning the gap. In nucleotides, the CDR3 is TGTGCCAGCAGTTTGTCGGGGAACACTGAAGCTTTCTTT. The encoded protein is CASSLSGNTEAFF.

This clone was recorded only once. The chain uses TRBV20-1 and TRBJ2-7, with D tentatively TRBD2 (5 bases). CDR1 is DFQATT and CDR2 is SNEGSKA in the germline V gene (reference sequence). V lost 3 bases and J 4 bases, leaving 7 bases between the germline ends. This CDR3 contains 11 residues. The CDR3 DNA reads TGCAGTGCTAGGGGGAGTTACGAGCAGTACTTC. It encodes CSARGSYEQYF.

This chain uses TRBV2 with TRBJ2-7; D may be TRBD1 (5 bases). Germline assignment: CDR1 SNHLY and CDR2 FYNNEI. Trimming stripped 7 bases from V and 6 bases from J, with 10 bases between. The CDR3 length is 11 residues. The CDR3 spells CASTETVEQYF. The DNA for the CDR3 is TGTGCCAGCACCGAGACAGTCGAGCAGTACTTC.

This sequence joins TRBV4-1 and TRBJ1-1, with D hard to call. Germline V CDR1 and CDR2: MGHRA, YSYEKL. The CDR3 length is 14 residues. Trimming cost V 3 bases and J 4 bases, with 12 bases left between them. CDR3 bases: TGCGCCAGCAGCCAGGTTTCCCGGGGCACTGAAGCTTTCTTT. It translates to CASSQVSRGTEAFF.

This clone occurred once. The chain recombines TRBV5-1 with TRBJ2-5, with D tentatively TRBD1 (6 bases). Trimming removed 4 bases at V and 3 bases at J, with 16 bases between. CDR1 is SGHRS and CDR2 is YFSETQ in the germline V gene. The CDR3 extends over 15 amino acids. The CDR3 loop is CASSRVGGGEETQYF. The CDR3 region has the DNA TGCGCCAGCAGCCGGGTCGGTGGGGGCGAAGAGACCCAGTACTTC.

The chain is built from TRBV6-1 and TRBJ1-5; the D is unclear. This CDR3 contains 15 residues. Germline CDR1 is MNHNS and CDR2 is SASEGT. V was pared by 7 bases and J by 0 bases, with 13 bases between. This chain's CDR3 is CASIPAGLSNQPQHF. The CDR3 DNA reads TGTGCCAGCATTCCCGCGGGCCTTAGCAATCAGCCCCAGCATTTT.

The J gene is TRBJ1-3, the V gene TRBV18; D ambiguous. The V end was cut by 0 bases, the J end by 0 bases, with 6 bases between. The CDR3 sequence is 15 residues long. Germline V gene data show CDR1 as KGHSH and CDR2 as LQKENI. CDR3 coding DNA: TGTGCCAGCTCACCACCGGGGAGCTCTGGAAACACCATATATTTT. Protein: CASSPPGSSGNTIYF.

This sequence joins TRBV7-2 and TRBJ1-3; no firm D call. Germline V gene data show CDR1 as SGHTA and CDR2 as FQGNSA. The V end lost 4 bases, the J end lost 0 bases, and 16 bases lay between the germline ends. The length of the CDR3 is 17 residues. CDR3 region: CASSSKSGPLSGNTIYF. CDR3 nucleotide sequence: TGTGCCAGCAGCTCAAAAAGCGGGCCTCTCTCTGGAAACACCATATATTTT. The full variable domain, in which reference TRBV7-2 and TRBJ1-3 provide the parts outside the CDR3, is GAGVSQSPSNKVTEKGKDVELRCDPISGHTALYWYRQSLGQGLEFLIYFQGNSAPDKSGLPSDRFSAERTGGSVSTLTIQRTQQEDSAVYLCASSSKSGPLSGNTIYFGEGSWLTVV.

V is TRBV28 and J is TRBJ2-5; 11 nucleotides line up with TRBD1. Trimming removed 2 bases from V and 5 bases from J; junction bases left unmatched: 4. The CDR3 is 15 amino acids. Germline-derived CDR1 and CDR2 are MDHEN and SYDVKM. Here the CDR3 reads CASSLGQGAIETQYF. CDR3 coding DNA: TGTGCCAGCAGTTTAGGACAGGGGGCCATCGAGACCCAGTACTTC.